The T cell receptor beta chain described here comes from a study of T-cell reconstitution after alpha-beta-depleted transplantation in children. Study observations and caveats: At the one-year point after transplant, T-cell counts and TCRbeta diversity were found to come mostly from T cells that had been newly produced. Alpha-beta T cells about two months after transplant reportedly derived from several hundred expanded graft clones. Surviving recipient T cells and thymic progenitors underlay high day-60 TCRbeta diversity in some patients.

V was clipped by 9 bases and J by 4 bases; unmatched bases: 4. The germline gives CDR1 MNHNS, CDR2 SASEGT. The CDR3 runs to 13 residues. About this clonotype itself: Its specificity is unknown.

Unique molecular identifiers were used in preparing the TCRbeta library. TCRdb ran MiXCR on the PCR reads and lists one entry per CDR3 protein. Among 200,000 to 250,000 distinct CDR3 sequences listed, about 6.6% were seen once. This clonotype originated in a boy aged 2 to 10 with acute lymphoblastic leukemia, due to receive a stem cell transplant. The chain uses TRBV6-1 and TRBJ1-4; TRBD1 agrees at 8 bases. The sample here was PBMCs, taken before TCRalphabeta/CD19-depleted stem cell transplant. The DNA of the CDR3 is TGTGCCAGGGGGGACAGGCGTAATGAAAAACTGTTTTTT. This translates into CARGDRRNEKLFF.